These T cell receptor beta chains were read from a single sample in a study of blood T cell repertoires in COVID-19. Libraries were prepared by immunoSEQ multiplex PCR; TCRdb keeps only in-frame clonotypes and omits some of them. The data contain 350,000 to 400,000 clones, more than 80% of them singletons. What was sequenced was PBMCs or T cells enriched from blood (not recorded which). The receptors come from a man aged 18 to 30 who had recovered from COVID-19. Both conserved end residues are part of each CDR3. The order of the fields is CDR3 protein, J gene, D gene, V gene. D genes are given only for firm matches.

cdr3_aa: CASSLPSGGVETQYF; j_call: TRBJ2-5; d_call: TRBD2; v_call: TRBV5-4
cdr3_aa: CASSSGQGGPQHF; j_call: TRBJ1-5; d_call: TRBD1; v_call: TRBV6-5
cdr3_aa: CASSVVGGDTDTQYF; j_call: TRBJ2-3; d_call: .; v_call: TRBV9
cdr3_aa: CASSVTEDGYTF; j_call: TRBJ1-2; d_call: .; v_call: TRBV18
cdr3_aa: CASSRGLGTVDTGELFF; j_call: TRBJ2-2; d_call: TRBD1; v_call: TRBV3-1/TRBV3-2
cdr3_aa: CASSNPGTEAFF; j_call: TRBJ1-1; d_call: .; v_call: TRBV11-2
cdr3_aa: CSLDSTDTQYF; j_call: TRBJ2-3; d_call: .; v_call: TRBV20-1
cdr3_aa: CASSQGTPFQSPLHF; j_call: TRBJ1-6; d_call: .; v_call: TRBV3-1/TRBV3-2
cdr3_aa: CSARDSDNYGYTF; j_call: TRBJ1-2; d_call: TRBD1; v_call: TRBV29-1
cdr3_aa: CASSLGGSGRNEQFF; j_call: TRBJ2-1; d_call: TRBD2; v_call: TRBV7-3
cdr3_aa: CASSFEGGPDEQFF; j_call: TRBJ2-1; d_call: .; v_call: TRBV7-3
cdr3_aa: CASSLFLAITGELFF; j_call: TRBJ2-2; d_call: .; v_call: TRBV7-2
cdr3_aa: CASSLAVGHANYGYTF; j_call: TRBJ1-2; d_call: .; v_call: TRBV5-5
cdr3_aa: CSASSGSNSPLHF; j_call: TRBJ1-6; d_call: .; v_call: TRBV20-1
cdr3_aa: CASSGGDQPQHF; j_call: TRBJ1-5; d_call: .; v_call: TRBV2
cdr3_aa: CASRGQGNYGYTF; j_call: TRBJ1-2; d_call: TRBD1; v_call: TRBV28
cdr3_aa: CATSRDVSGIETQYF; j_call: TRBJ2-5; d_call: .; v_call: TRBV15
cdr3_aa: CASRIPGGSRPQHF; j_call: TRBJ1-5; d_call: .; v_call: TRBV19
cdr3_aa: CAWSFGTGLYEQYF; j_call: TRBJ2-7; d_call: TRBD1; v_call: TRBV30
cdr3_aa: CASSLDADRPNEKLFF; j_call: TRBJ1-4; d_call: TRBD1; v_call: TRBV13
cdr3_aa: CASSPWTSAETQYF; j_call: TRBJ2-5; d_call: TRBD2; v_call: TRBV7-2
cdr3_aa: CASSHPDTPLYEQYF; j_call: TRBJ2-7; d_call: .; v_call: TRBV23-1
cdr3_aa: CASSTDQGNTEAFF; j_call: TRBJ1-1; d_call: .; v_call: TRBV9
cdr3_aa: CATSREPLSASGSTDTQYF; j_call: TRBJ2-3; d_call: TRBD2; v_call: TRBV15
cdr3_aa: CAISRDSSNYGYTF; j_call: TRBJ1-2; d_call: TRBD1; v_call: TRBV19
cdr3_aa: CASSPLLGTANTGELFF; j_call: TRBJ2-2; d_call: TRBD1; v_call: TRBV14
cdr3_aa: CASSLRRLNTEAFF; j_call: TRBJ1-1; d_call: .; v_call: TRBV11-2
cdr3_aa: CASSEQRGGLFF; j_call: TRBJ2-1; d_call: TRBD2; v_call: TRBV9
cdr3_aa: CASSPEAGGSYNEQFF; j_call: TRBJ2-1; d_call: TRBD1; v_call: TRBV13
cdr3_aa: CASSLLGTGGKVDGYTF; j_call: TRBJ1-2; d_call: TRBD1; v_call: TRBV27
cdr3_aa: CASSGTGVIEQYF; j_call: TRBJ2-7; d_call: .; v_call: TRBV28
cdr3_aa: CASRTTRGVSYGYTF; j_call: TRBJ1-2; d_call: .; v_call: TRBV6-6
cdr3_aa: CASSQSGGTYNEQFF; j_call: TRBJ2-1; d_call: TRBD2; v_call: TRBV9
cdr3_aa: CATHSGISYEQYF; j_call: TRBJ2-7; d_call: TRBD2; v_call: TRBV27
cdr3_aa: CASSQAGTLNTGELFF; j_call: TRBJ2-2; d_call: .; v_call: TRBV4-3
cdr3_aa: CASSAPERNTEAFF; j_call: TRBJ1-1; d_call: .; v_call: TRBV7-9
cdr3_aa: CATSEATGGDLWTEAFF; j_call: TRBJ1-1; d_call: TRBD1; v_call: TRBV24-1
cdr3_aa: CASSQDQGATYEQYF; j_call: TRBJ2-7; d_call: TRBD1; v_call: TRBV4-3
cdr3_aa: CASSRDYQPQHF; j_call: TRBJ1-5; d_call: .; v_call: TRBV7-2
cdr3_aa: CASSFVGTGVPGELFF; j_call: TRBJ2-2; d_call: .; v_call: TRBV11-2
cdr3_aa: CASSSWTGHQPQHF; j_call: TRBJ1-5; d_call: TRBD1; v_call: TRBV27
cdr3_aa: CASSLYGGLGYEQYF; j_call: TRBJ2-7; d_call: .; v_call: TRBV5-1
cdr3_aa: CASTFSTGGGYTF; j_call: TRBJ1-2; d_call: TRBD1; v_call: TRBV28
cdr3_aa: CSASGQMNTEAFF; j_call: TRBJ1-1; d_call: .; v_call: TRBV20-1
cdr3_aa: CASSLGASGPGETQYF; j_call: TRBJ2-5; d_call: TRBD2; v_call: TRBV11-3
cdr3_aa: CASSRLCGRPSSYNEQFF; j_call: TRBJ2-1; d_call: .; v_call: TRBV21-1
cdr3_aa: CASSLTGFSGNTIYF; j_call: TRBJ1-3; d_call: .; v_call: TRBV27